The rows below give T cell receptor beta chains drawn from one sample of a study of identical twins. TCRdb fed the 5' RACE reads into MiXCR, producing one record per CDR3 protein. The data hold about 720,000 distinct CDR3 sequences, with 8.6% observed a single time. The sample was also linked to a second study, of yellow fever vaccine responses in identical twins.

Sequencing used PBMCs. All receptors come from a woman younger than 35 in good health. Both conserved end residues are part of each CDR3. For some rows the clone size is stated as once, few or many, or as a class when expanded; others skip it.

size,V,CDR3
many,TRBV4-3,CASSQDGSGKTYNEQFF
many,TRBV9,CASSVGSLGSSYNEQFF
many,TRBV10-3,CAISERGGAVETQYF
.,TRBV15,CATSREREGPYDEQFF
.,TRBV20-1,CSANSGFNYGYTF
.,TRBV6-5,CASTSHTQYF
.,TRBV29-1,CSVARENTGELFF
few,TRBV7-9,CASSLKAGWEAFF
few,TRBV12-3/TRBV12-4,CASSFRERGGPEQYF
few,TRBV27,CASSPTPTGGWETQYF
many,TRBV6-1,CASSRSGGDTDTQYF
few,TRBV29-1,CSVEDREYGGYTF
.,TRBV7-2,CASSFSPLAGGYNEQFF
many,TRBV25-1,CASSEPGGYETQYF
few,TRBV14,CASSHVSGTGELFF
.,TRBV5-1,CASSFLTVQETQYF
.,TRBV29-1,CSVESSPASYEQYF
few,TRBV4-1,CASSPGQGYGTDTQYF
many,TRBV2,CASSLTSGTDTQYF
.,TRBV5-6,CASSRYRGGSYNEQFF
.,TRBV7-6,CASSPGPAGVVRGSYNEQFF
.,TRBV28,CASSTRQGGASF
many,TRBV15,CATSREREGEQYF
.,TRBV7-9,CTSATGGQPDTQYF
.,TRBV11-1,CASSSPEFRRPGTSGRGEQYF
many,TRBV29-1,CSAFEGTDTQYF
few,TRBV5-1,CASSQGGGQSYNEQFF
few,TRBV29-1,CSAPTGANVLTF
.,TRBV20-1,CSATWTDTNYGYTF
.,TRBV6-2/TRBV6-3,CASSYSGGGVTQYF
.,TRBV6-4,CASSEGLSSYNEQFF
.,TRBV18,CASSPLSLTTGELFF
.,TRBV6-1,CASRDLAGGDTQYF
many,TRBV5-1,CASSLAGTDEKLFF
few,TRBV4-3,CASSQDQRGPYGYTF
.,TRBV9,CASSRQPVTPANEKLFF
many,TRBV10-3,CAISEQGLHTEAFF
.,TRBV7-2,CASSLVRTSYEQYF
many,TRBV11-2,CASSLSVDTQYF
many,TRBV24-1,CATSSWTASYNEQFF
few,TRBV25-1,CASSDRPERNTEAFF
.,TRBV6-1,CASTGIKGGPSGHYEQYF
.,TRBV5-1,CASRETGESPGELFF
.,TRBV5-1,CASSRAGQVAGELFF
.,TRBV5-1,CASSLSFSGGAPSDTQYF
many,TRBV5-1,CASSLEGSLLYGYTF
few,TRBV20-1,CSAAGGGREEQYF
.,TRBV20-1,CSASDSLTDTQYF
many,TRBV25-1,CASSEIRVQETQYF